Below, 4 T cell receptor beta chains from the same sample are listed, as sequenced in a study of lymphopenia after photon versus proton radiotherapy. Here immunoSEQ multiplex PCR was the method, and the copy in TCRdb shows in-frame clones only, minus some. The profile covers 10,000 to 15,000 clones, with 80% to 90% appearing a single time and 3.3% taken by the ten largest. This specimen consisted of peripheral blood, obtained from a patient treated with proton-based radiotherapy. The origin of the receptors is a man aged 60-69 years with pancreatic cancer.

Worth noting for this clone: The CDR3 ends on some other residue instead of the conserved phenylalanine or tryptophan, so this is likely a read error. Because the CDR3's place on the DNA is in doubt, the DNA is left out and the CDR3 is given as listed by TCRdb. The chain couples TRBV4-1 to TRBJ1-2; the table names TRBD1, a call not compared with the DNA. Germline values: CDR1 MGHRA, CDR2 YSYEKL. The CDR3 sequence runs 9 residues, both termini included. The CDR3: CASSQDWGI.

This sequence joins TRBV6-6 and TRBJ2-2; the D is unclear. The CDR3 extends over 13 amino acids. CDR1 and CDR2 from the germline V gene are MNHNY and SVGAGI (reference sequence). V was shortened by 2 bases and J by 5 bases, with 6 bases between the two germline ends. The CDR3 reads CASSYPHTGELFF. CDR3 sequence (DNA): TGTGCCAGCAGTTACCCCCATACCGGGGAGCTGTTTTTT.

The J gene is TRBJ2-1, the V gene TRBV18; 9 bases match TRBD1. Germline V CDR1 and CDR2: KGHSH, LQKENI. The CDR3 runs 16 residues. V shed 1 base, J shed 7 bases, and the junction held 8 bases outside the gene matches. The chain's CDR3 is CASSPLGLQGANEQFF. CDR3 DNA: TGTGCCAGCTCACCACTAGGCTTACAGGGGGCGAATGAGCAGTTCTTC.

Here the CDR3 DNA reads TGCGCCAGCAGCTCGGGACTAGCGGGGGAGCCTACCCAAGAGACCCAGTACTTC. Its translation: CASSSGLAGEPTQETQYF. The rearrangement uses TRBV5-1 and TRBJ2-5; 14 nucleotides line up with TRBD2. The CDR3 is 18 amino acids. The V gene end was trimmed by 3 bases and the J gene end by 1 base; junction bases not matched to a gene: 8. CDR1 SGHRS and CDR2 YFSETQ come from the germline V gene.